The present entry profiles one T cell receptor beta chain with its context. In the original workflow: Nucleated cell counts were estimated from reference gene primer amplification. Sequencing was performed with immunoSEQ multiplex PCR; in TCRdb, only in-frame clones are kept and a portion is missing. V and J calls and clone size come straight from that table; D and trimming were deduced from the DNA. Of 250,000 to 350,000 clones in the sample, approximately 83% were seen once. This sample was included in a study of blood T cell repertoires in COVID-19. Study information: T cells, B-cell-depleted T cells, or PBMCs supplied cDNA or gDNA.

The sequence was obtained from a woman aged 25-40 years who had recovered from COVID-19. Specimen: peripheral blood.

In nucleotides, the CDR3 is TGTGCCAGTAGTACCGGACTAGGTCCAAACATTCAGTACTTC. This codes for CASSTGLGPNIQYF. The V gene is TRBV19, the J gene TRBJ2-4; TRBD2 aligns across 7 bases. The CDR3 is made up of 14 amino acids. The germline gives CDR1 LNHDA, CDR2 SQIVND (reference sequence). V gave up 4 bases and J gave up 6 bases; unmatched junction bases: 6.